Below are 26 T cell receptor beta chains sequenced from a single sample in a study of PD-L1 blockade in urothelial cancer. This sample's time point: pretreatment peripheral blood. TCRdb keeps only in-frame clones here, not all; method: immunoSEQ multiplex PCR. The sample holds about 47,000 clones, 75% to 85% seen once. The sequencing here drew on PBMCs, taken around atezolizumab (anti-PD-L1) treatment. The source of these receptors is a man in his sixties with urothelial cancer.

This clone was seen once. The gene calls are TRBV6-7 and TRBJ1-1; 7 bases align to TRBD1. TRBV6-7 falls under the ORF class, with uncertain function. J was trimmed by 0 bases and V by 1 base; bases with no gene match: 2. The CDR3 totals 15 residues. The CDR3, as DNA: TGTGCCAGCAGTTACTGGGGACAGATGAACACTGAAGCTTTCTTT. Residues: CASSYWGQMNTEAFF.

The chain recombines TRBV7-2 with TRBJ2-1; TRBD2 might be the D (5 bases). The CDR3 consists of 14 residues. Trimming shortened V by 1 base and J by 15 bases, and 19 bases separated the two germline ends. CDR1 is SGHTA and CDR2 is FQGNSA in the germline V gene. This CDR3 is CASSLDGNGGLWFF. CDR3 coding DNA: TGTGCCAGCAGCTTAGACGGGAATGGCGGTCTTTGGTTCTTC.

The chain recombines TRBV6-1 with TRBJ1-3, with D uncertain. CDR1 and CDR2 (germline): MNHNS, SASEGT. The CDR3 runs to 14 residues. Trimming pared 5 bases from V and 1 base from J, leaving 9 bases between. CDR3 amino acids: CASSPQASGNTIYF. Written as DNA, the CDR3 is TGTGCCAGCAGTCCCCAGGCATCTGGAAACACCATATATTTT.

The CDR3 DNA reads TGTGCCAGCACCCAAGCAGGGTTGGGCACAGATACGCAGTATTTT. It codes for CASTQAGLGTDTQYF. The chain recombines TRBV6-6 with TRBJ2-3; weak D call: TRBD1 (5 bases). V lost 7 bases, J lost 1 base, and 15 bases lay in between. The germline gives CDR1 MNHNY, CDR2 SVGAGI (reference sequence). The CDR3 length is 15 residues.

The V call is TRBV7-9, the J call TRBJ1-3, with 9 bases that match TRBD1. Germline V gene data show CDR1 as SEHNR and CDR2 as FQNEAQ (reference sequence). The ends lost 4 bases at V and 4 bases at J; junction bases unmatched: 2. The CDR3 totals 14 residues. The CDR3 DNA reads TGTGCCAGCAGCTCTGGGACAGGGGGAAACACCATATATTTT. It codes for CASSSGTGGNTIYF.

V gene TRBV5-1 combines with J gene TRBJ2-7; D ambiguous. This CDR3 has 14 residues. The V gene's germline CDR1 is SGHRS and CDR2 YFSETQ. V was shortened by 4 bases and J by 2 bases, with 13 bases between the two germline ends. CDR3 in amino acids: CASSPVEVPYEQYF. The CDR3 nucleotides read TGCGCCAGCAGCCCTGTAGAGGTCCCCTACGAGCAGTACTTC.

The chain carries TRBV6-5 and TRBJ2-7; no reliable D call. The CDR3 loop spans 15 amino acids. CDR1 and CDR2 from the germline V gene are MNHEY and SVGAGI. The V end lost 5 bases, the J end lost 0 bases, and 14 bases lay between the germline ends. This CDR3 is CASSQTTVSSYEQYF. In DNA form, the CDR3 reads TGTGCCAGCAGTCAGACAACCGTTAGCTCCTACGAGCAGTACTTC.

The gene calls are TRBV29-1 and TRBJ2-1; TRBD1 is a possible D gene (6 bases). The CDR3 spans 13 residues. The V gene's germline CDR1 is SQVTM and CDR2 ANQGSEA. Trimming took 7 bases from V and 0 from J, leaving 10 bases between them. This CDR3 reads CSALTGSYNEQFF. The CDR3 nucleotides are TGCAGCGCCCTGACAGGCTCCTACAATGAGCAGTTCTTC.

This clone was seen only a few times. The CDR3 spells CASSVTAGVGEQFF. The CDR3 coding sequence is TGTGCCAGCAGTGTTACAGCGGGGGTAGGTGAGCAGTTCTTC. This rearrangement joins TRBV2 to TRBJ2-1; 8 bases align to TRBD2. CDR3 length: 14 amino acids. Germline V CDR1 and CDR2: SNHLY, FYNNEI. Trimming removed 4 bases from V and 9 bases from J; junction bases left unmatched: 8. The complete variable domain, with remaining parts taken from reference TRBV2 and TRBJ2-1, reads EPEVTQTPSHQVTQMGQEVILRCVPISNHLYFYWYRQILGQKVEFLVSFYNNEISEKSEIFDDQFSVERPDGSNFTLKIRSTKLEDSAMYFCASSVTAGVGEQFFGPGTRLTVL.

The V gene is TRBV9, the J gene TRBJ2-3; TRBD2 matches at 7 bases. There are 14 residues in the CDR3. The J segment lost 6 bases and the V segment lost 0 bases, leaving 4 bases of the junction unmatched. CDR1 and CDR2 from the germline V gene are SGDLS and YYNGEE. The CDR3 is CASSVEPAGDTQYF. CDR3 sequence (DNA): TGTGCCAGCAGCGTAGAGCCAGCGGGGGATACGCAGTATTTT.

The chain links TRBV11-2 to TRBJ2-2; D is undetermined. The germline CDR1 and CDR2 sequences are SGHAT and FQNNGV. The CDR3 extends over 14 amino acids. The V end lost 4 bases, the J end lost 6 bases, and 12 bases lay between the germline ends. This CDR3 is CASSSSTPPGELFF. CDR3 nucleotides: TGTGCCAGCAGCTCCTCGACACCCCCCGGGGAGCTGTTTTTT.

This clone was seen a single time. The CDR3 nucleotides are TGTGCCATCAGTGAGGGACAGAGCTCTGGGGCCAACGTCCTGACTTTC. Protein sequence: CAISEGQSSGANVLTF. The V and J genes are TRBV10-3 and TRBJ2-6; the D gene is possibly TRBD1 (6 bases). This CDR3 spans 16 amino acids. Germline CDR1 and CDR2: ENHRY and SYGVKD. V was trimmed by 2 bases and J by 0 bases, leaving 8 bases between them.

The V and J genes are TRBV30 and TRBJ2-6; perhaps TRBD1 as D (5 bases). Germline V lookup: CDR1 GTSNPN, CDR2 SVGIG (reference sequence). The CDR3 loop spans 15 amino acids. Trimming stripped 1 base from V and 2 bases from J, with 9 bases between. For the CDR3, the DNA is TGTGCCTGGAGTGCAGGGAAGGCTGGGGCCAACGTCCTGACTTTC. As protein: CAWSAGKAGANVLTF.

The chain employs TRBV5-4 and TRBJ2-2; D gene ambiguous. Germline loops: CDR1 SGHNT, CDR2 YYREEE (reference sequence). With 1 base removed from V and 1 base from J, the gap between germline ends came to 8 bases. This CDR3 has 15 residues. DNA of the CDR3: TGTGCCAGCAGCTTGAACTCAATGAACACCGGGGAGCTGTTTTTT. Its protein product is CASSLNSMNTGELFF.

The rearrangement links TRBV6-1 to TRBJ2-7, with 15 positions matching TRBD2. The length of the CDR3 is 16 residues. Germline CDR1 is MNHNS and CDR2 is SASEGT. V lost 3 bases to trimming and J lost 3 bases; unmatched junction nucleotides: 3. The CDR3 loop reads CASSEGTSGGFYEQYF. The CDR3 DNA reads as TGTGCCAGCAGTGAGGGGACTAGCGGGGGGTTCTACGAGCAGTACTTC.

This chain links TRBV28 with TRBJ1-2; the match to TRBD1 covers 9 bases. The CDR3 runs to 14 residues. CDR1 and CDR2 from the germline V gene are MDHEN and SYDVKM. V was pared by 5 bases and J by 4 bases, with 5 bases of the junction left unmatched. In DNA form, the CDR3 reads TGTGCCAGCAGTGTCACAGGGGGCGGCTATGGCTACACCTTC. This translates into CASSVTGGGYGYTF.

CDR3 residues: CASSLGYREGETQYF. Written as DNA, the CDR3 is TGTGCCAGCAGCTTAGGATACAGGGAAGGGGAGACCCAGTACTTC. The chain employs TRBV7-8 and TRBJ2-5; D is perhaps TRBD1 (6 bases). CDR1 SGHVS and CDR2 FQNEAQ come from the germline V gene. V shed 1 base and J shed 5 bases, with 14 bases lying between them. This CDR3 has 15 amino acids.

V gene TRBV7-6 combines with J gene TRBJ1-6; no firm D call. Looked up from germline, CDR1 is SGHVS and CDR2 is FNYEAQ. CDR3 length equals 14 residues. V lost 5 bases and J 6 bases, leaving 11 bases between the germline ends. The CDR3, as DNA: TGTGCCAGCAGCCCCGGAGGGCGTAATTCACCCCTCCACTTT. It codes for CASSPGGRNSPLHF.

The rearrangement uses TRBV5-6 and TRBJ2-5, with 13 nucleotides matching TRBD2. The CDR3 has 14 residues. V lost 5 bases, J lost 3 bases, and 1 base stayed unmatched. Per the germline V gene, CDR1 is SGHDT and CDR2 is YYEEEE. As DNA, the CDR3 is TGTGCCAGCAGGGGGACTAGCGGGGAAGAGACCCAGTACTTC. It yields the protein CASRGTSGEETQYF.

The V call is TRBV5-8, the J call TRBJ2-1; D might be TRBD1 (6 bases). The CDR3 extends over 16 amino acids. CDR1 and CDR2 (germline): SGHTS, YDEGEE. The V and J ends lost 5 bases and 6 bases respectively, with 21 bases between them. This CDR3 reads CASRPTGLGMSNEQFF. CDR3 DNA sequence: TGTGCCAGCAGGCCTACAGGGTTGGGAATGAGCAATGAGCAGTTCTTC.

The chain combines TRBV4-2 with TRBJ1-2; 7 bases are shared with TRBD1. V trimming: 1 base; J trimming: 3 bases; junction bases outside the gene matches: 5. Germline CDR1 and CDR2: LGHNA and YNFKEQ. This CDR3 is 15 amino acids long. The CDR3 protein is CASSQGDSAHYGYTF. The CDR3 region has the DNA TGTGCCAGCAGCCAAGGGGACAGTGCCCACTATGGCTACACCTTC.

This clone appeared a single time. The J gene is TRBJ1-3, the V gene TRBV10-1, with D perhaps TRBD1 (6 bases). CDR1 WNHNN and CDR2 SYGVQD come from the germline V gene (reference sequence). V lost 4 bases to trimming and J lost 2 bases, with 15 bases between them. The CDR3 runs to 16 residues. CDR3 bases: TGCGCCAGCAGTGGAAGTAAAGGGGGACCTGGAAACACCATATATTTT. Its translation: CASSGSKGGPGNTIYF.

V usage is TRBV2 and J usage is TRBJ2-2; TRBD1 is a possible D gene (6 bases). This CDR3 has 15 residues. The V gene's germline CDR1 is SNHLY and CDR2 FYNNEI. Trimming cost V 4 bases and J 1 base, with 10 bases left between them. The CDR3, as DNA: TGTGCCAGCAGTGGTGTAGGGGGGAACACCGGGGAGCTGTTTTTT. It encodes CASSGVGGNTGELFF.

This rearrangement joins TRBV4-3 to TRBJ1-3; no reliable D call. This CDR3 is built from 15 residues. From germline, CDR1 is LGHNA and CDR2 YSLEER. V lost 3 bases to trimming and J lost 0 bases, with 9 bases between them. The CDR3 nucleotides read TGCGCCAGCAGCCAGCAGGCATTCTCTGGAAACACCATATATTTT. Encoded protein: CASSQQAFSGNTIYF.

This chain connects TRBV5-1 to TRBJ2-2; 8 nucleotides agree with TRBD1. This CDR3 has 15 residues. Germline CDR1 and CDR2: SGHRS and YFSETQ. V lost 0 bases, J lost 6 bases, and 4 bases stayed unmatched. Written as DNA, the CDR3 is TGCGCCAGCAGCTTGGGGCGGACAGGGCCCGGGGAGCTGTTTTTT. Translated: CASSLGRTGPGELFF.

This sequence joins TRBV12-2 and TRBJ1-2; the table's D call, TRBD1, was not checked against the DNA. TRBV12-2 counts as a pseudogene. The CDR3 runs to 20 residues. CDR3 coding DNA: TGTGCAAGTCGCTCCCATGCAGGGTTGGGGGCTAAGCTTCTTCTTAATGGCTACACCTTC. Translation gives CASRSHAGLGAKLLLNGYTF.